Below, 10 T cell receptor beta chains from the same sample are listed, as sequenced in a study of PD-1 blockade in classical Hodgkin lymphoma (TCRdb year 2020). The library was built by means of the immunoSEQ multiplex PCR assay. Held by TCRdb, this immuneACCESS table contains in-frame sequences only and omits some clones. Under half of the omission traces to an unresolved V gene where checked; the cause of the rest is unknown. The table for this sample lists under 20,000 clones; around 75% of them were counted only once. The top ten clonotypes cover about 2.7% of the sample. The time point label corresponds to: cycle 4 day 1 (C4D1), after 5 to 7 weeks of nivolumab. Every trial patient had relapsed following autologous stem cell transplantation, and prior brentuximab vedotin exposure was what differed among cohorts A, B and C. CD4+ T cells were purified from thawed PBMCs by magnetic negative selection with a Miltenyi CD4+ T cell isolation kit.

This sample comprised CD4+ T cells from blood, obtained before the fourth cycle of nivolumab. The receptors shown here come from a human donor with classical Hodgkin lymphoma.

Here the CDR3 reads CASSPLPGLTQETQYF. For the CDR3, the DNA is TGTGCCAGCAGCCCTCTACCGGGACTTACGCAAGAGACCCAGTACTTC. The chain has TRBV7-2 and TRBJ2-5; D perhaps matches TRBD2 (6 bases). This CDR3 contains 16 residues. V was trimmed by 5 bases and J by 2 bases, leaving 18 bases between them. Germline CDR1 reads SGHTA; CDR2 reads FQGNSA.

The chain is built from TRBV18 and TRBJ2-5; D is ambiguous. The J call is doubtful: the DNA matches TRBJ2-7 better. Germline lookup yields CDR1 KGHSH and CDR2 LQKENI. This CDR3 has 11 residues. In DNA, the CDR3 is TGTGCCAGCTCACCAGCCCACGAGCAGTACTTC. It encodes CASSPAHEQYF.

This clone appeared a few times. This chain links TRBV7-9 with TRBJ1-5; 7 bases line up with TRBD1. J lost 3 bases, V lost 5 bases, and 7 bases had no gene match. The CDR3 consists of 15 residues. Looked up from germline, CDR1 is SEHNR and CDR2 is FQNEAQ (reference sequence). CDR3 residues: CASSALGTANQPQHF. The CDR3, as DNA: TGTGCCAGCAGCGCTCTCGGGACAGCCAATCAGCCCCAGCATTTT.

The V and J genes are TRBV5-4 and TRBJ1-1; D is ambiguous. CDR1 SGHNT and CDR2 YYREEE come from the germline V gene (reference sequence). The CDR3 loop spans 14 amino acids. V dropped 4 bases and J dropped 1 base, with 11 bases sitting between them. CDR3: CASSPLGGNTEAFF. The CDR3 DNA sequence: TGTGCCAGCAGCCCTCTTGGCGGGAACACTGAAGCTTTCTTT.

J is TRBJ2-3 and V is TRBV29-1, with D perhaps given as TRBD1 or TRBD2 (6 bases each). Trimming pared 4 bases from V and 4 bases from J, leaving 15 bases between. Germline-derived CDR1 and CDR2 are SQVTM and ANQGSEA. The CDR3 consists of 14 residues. The CDR3 coding sequence is TGCAGCGTTGCTCCGGGGGACACGGCAGATACGCAGTATTTT. It specifies CSVAPGDTADTQYF.

The chain joins TRBV4-2 to TRBJ1-4; D call uncertain. CDR1 LGHNA and CDR2 YNFKEQ come from the germline V gene. Trimming removed 7 bases at V and 5 bases at J, with 8 bases between. This CDR3 is 12 amino acids long. The CDR3 sequence: CASKDPNEKLFF. The CDR3 region has the DNA TGTGCCAGCAAGGACCCGAATGAAAAACTGTTTTTT.

The chain recombines TRBV7-3 with TRBJ1-1; D is possibly TRBD1 (6 bases). The germline CDR1 and CDR2 sequences are SGHTA and FQGTGA. Trimming removed 3 bases from V and 0 bases from J, with 11 bases in between. This CDR3 has 15 residues. The CDR3 loop is CASSLGGGMNTEAFF. DNA of the CDR3: TGTGCCAGCAGCTTGGGGGGCGGAATGAACACTGAAGCTTTCTTT.

J is TRBJ1-2 and V is TRBV5-1; D is unresolved. This CDR3 has 13 residues. V gave up 5 bases and J gave up 4 bases, with 12 bases separating them. CDR1 and CDR2 from the germline V gene are SGHRS and YFSETQ. CDR3 sequence (DNA): TGCGCCAGCAGTAACGACCGGCTCTATGGCTACACCTTC. Translated: CASSNDRLYGYTF.

This clone turned up a few times. The chain recombines TRBV6-5 with TRBJ1-6; 7 nucleotides line up with TRBD1. CDR1 and CDR2 from the germline V gene are MNHEY and SVGAGI. V shed 6 bases and J 5 bases; nucleotides not matched to a gene: 7. This CDR3 comprises 15 residues. The CDR3 region is CASRPATGDNSPLHF. In DNA form, the CDR3 reads TGTGCCAGCAGGCCAGCAACAGGGGATAATTCACCCCTCCACTTT.

The chain combines TRBV6-4 with TRBJ1-6; D possibly corresponds to TRBD1 (5 bases). CDR1 and CDR2 (germline): MRHNA, SNTAGT. Between the trimmed V and J ends, which lost 2 bases and 9 bases, there was a span of 11 bases. The CDR3 contains 14 residues. The CDR3 region has the DNA TGTGCCAGCAGTGACGGGGGTCTGTCTTCACCCCTCCACTTT. Encoded protein: CASSDGGLSSPLHF.